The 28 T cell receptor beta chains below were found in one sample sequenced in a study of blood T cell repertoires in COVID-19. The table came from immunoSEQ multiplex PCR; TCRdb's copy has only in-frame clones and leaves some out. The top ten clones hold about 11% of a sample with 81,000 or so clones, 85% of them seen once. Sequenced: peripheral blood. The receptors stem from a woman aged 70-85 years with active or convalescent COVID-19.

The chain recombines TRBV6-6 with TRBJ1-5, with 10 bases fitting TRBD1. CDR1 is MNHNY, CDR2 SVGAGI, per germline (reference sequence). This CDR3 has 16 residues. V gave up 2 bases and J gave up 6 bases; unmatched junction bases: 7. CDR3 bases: TGTGCCAGCAGTTACCCCGGGACAGGGGTTAGTCAGCCCCAGCATTTT. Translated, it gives CASSYPGTGVSQPQHF.

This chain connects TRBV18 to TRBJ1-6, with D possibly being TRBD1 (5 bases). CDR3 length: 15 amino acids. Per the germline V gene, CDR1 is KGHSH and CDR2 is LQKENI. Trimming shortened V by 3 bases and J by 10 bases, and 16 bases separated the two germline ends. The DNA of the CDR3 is TGTGCCAGCTCACCCGCTCCGGGACTAAAGTCACCCCTCCACTTT. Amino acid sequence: CASSPAPGLKSPLHF.

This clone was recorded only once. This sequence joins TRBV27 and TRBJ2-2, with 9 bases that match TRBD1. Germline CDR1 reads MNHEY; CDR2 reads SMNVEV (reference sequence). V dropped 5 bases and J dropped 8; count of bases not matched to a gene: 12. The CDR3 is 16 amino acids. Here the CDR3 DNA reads TGTGCCAGCAGTCCAAAATCGGACAGGGGAGGTGGGGAGCTGTTTTTT. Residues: CASSPKSDRGGGELFF.

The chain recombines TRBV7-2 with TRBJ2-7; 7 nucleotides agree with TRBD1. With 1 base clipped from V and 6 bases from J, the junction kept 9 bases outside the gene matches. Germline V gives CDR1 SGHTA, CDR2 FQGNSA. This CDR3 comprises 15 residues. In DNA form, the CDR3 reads TGTGCCAGCAGCTTAGTTTCGGACAGGTGGGCCGAGCAGTACTTC. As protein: CASSLVSDRWAEQYF.

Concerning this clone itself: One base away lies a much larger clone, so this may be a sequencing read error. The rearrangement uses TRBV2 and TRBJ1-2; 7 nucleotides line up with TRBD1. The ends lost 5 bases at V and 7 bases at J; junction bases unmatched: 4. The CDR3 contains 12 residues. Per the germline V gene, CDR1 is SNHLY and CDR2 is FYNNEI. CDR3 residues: CASSPYRGGYTF. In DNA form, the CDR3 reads TGTGCCAGCAGTCCGTACAGGGGTGGCTACACCTTC.

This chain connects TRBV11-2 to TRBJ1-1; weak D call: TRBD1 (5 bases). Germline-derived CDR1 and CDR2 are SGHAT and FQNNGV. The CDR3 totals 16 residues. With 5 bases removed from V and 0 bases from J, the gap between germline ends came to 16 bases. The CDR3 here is CASSTGPHTMNTEAFF. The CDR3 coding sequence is TGTGCCAGCAGCACAGGACCCCATACTATGAACACTGAAGCTTTCTTT.

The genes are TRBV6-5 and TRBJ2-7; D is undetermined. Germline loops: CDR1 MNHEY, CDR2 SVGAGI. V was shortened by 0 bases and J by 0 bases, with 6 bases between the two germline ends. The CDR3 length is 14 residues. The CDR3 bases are TGTGCCAGCAGTTACTCGAGCAACTCCTACGAGCAGTACTTC. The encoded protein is CASSYSSNSYEQYF.

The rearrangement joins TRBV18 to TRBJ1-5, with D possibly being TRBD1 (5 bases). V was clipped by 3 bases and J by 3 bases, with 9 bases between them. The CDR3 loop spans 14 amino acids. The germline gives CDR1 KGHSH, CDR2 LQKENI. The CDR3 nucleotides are TGTGCCAGCTCACCGGGGCACAACAATCAGCCCCAGCATTTT. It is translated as CASSPGHNNQPQHF.

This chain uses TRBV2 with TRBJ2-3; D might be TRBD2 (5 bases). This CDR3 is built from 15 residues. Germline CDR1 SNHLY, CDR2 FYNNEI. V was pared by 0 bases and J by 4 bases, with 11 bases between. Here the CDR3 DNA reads TGTGCCAGCAGTGAAGCCGGGAAGCTCCCAGATACGCAGTATTTT. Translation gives CASSEAGKLPDTQYF.

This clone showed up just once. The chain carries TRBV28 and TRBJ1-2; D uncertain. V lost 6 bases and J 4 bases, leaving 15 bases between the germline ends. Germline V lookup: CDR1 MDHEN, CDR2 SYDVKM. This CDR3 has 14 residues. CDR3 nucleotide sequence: TGTGCCAGCAGCCCTCATTCCTTCGGCTATGGCTACACCTTC. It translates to CASSPHSFGYGYTF.

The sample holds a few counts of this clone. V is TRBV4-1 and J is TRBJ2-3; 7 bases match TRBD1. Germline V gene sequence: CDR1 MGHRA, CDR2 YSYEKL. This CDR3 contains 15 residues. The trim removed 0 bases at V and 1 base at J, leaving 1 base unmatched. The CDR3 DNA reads TGCGCCAGCAGCCAAGAAGACAGGGGCACAGATACGCAGTATTTT. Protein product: CASSQEDRGTDTQYF.

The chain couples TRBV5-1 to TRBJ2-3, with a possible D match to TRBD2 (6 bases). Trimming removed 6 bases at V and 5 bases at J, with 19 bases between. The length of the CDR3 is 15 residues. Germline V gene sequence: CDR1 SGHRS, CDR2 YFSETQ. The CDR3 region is CASNRAGTEGDTQYF. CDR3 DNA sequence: TGCGCCAGCAACCGCGCAGGGACTGAGGGAGATACGCAGTATTTT. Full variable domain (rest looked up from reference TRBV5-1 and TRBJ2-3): KAGVTQTPRYLIKTRGQQVTLSCSPISGHRSVSWYQQTPGQGLQFLFEYFSETQRNKGNFPGRFSGRQFSNSRSEMNVSTLELGDSALYLCASNRAGTEGDTQYFGPGTRLTVL.

The CDR3: CASSQGGRSYNEQFF. Written as DNA, the CDR3 is TGTGCCAGCAGCCAAGGAGGTCGCTCCTACAATGAGCAGTTCTTC. This sequence joins TRBV7-6 and TRBJ2-1, with D possibly matching TRBD2 (5 bases). Trimming shortened V by 5 bases and J by 0 bases, and 11 bases separated the two germline ends. The CDR3 is made up of 15 amino acids. Germline-derived CDR1 and CDR2 are SGHVS and FNYEAQ.

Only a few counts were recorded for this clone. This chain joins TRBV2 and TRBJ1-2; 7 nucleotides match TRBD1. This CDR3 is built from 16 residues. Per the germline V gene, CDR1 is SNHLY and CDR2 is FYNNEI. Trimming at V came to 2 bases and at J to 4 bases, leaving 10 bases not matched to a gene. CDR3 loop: CASSETTGTDTYGYTF. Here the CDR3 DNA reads TGTGCCAGCAGTGAAACCACCGGGACAGACACCTATGGCTACACCTTC. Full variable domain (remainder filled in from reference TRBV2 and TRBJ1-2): EPEVTQTPSHQVTQMGQEVILRCVPISNHLYFYWYRQILGQKVEFLVSFYNNEISEKSEIFDDQFSVERPDGSNFTLKIRSTKLEDSAMYFCASSETTGTDTYGYTFGSGTRLTVV.

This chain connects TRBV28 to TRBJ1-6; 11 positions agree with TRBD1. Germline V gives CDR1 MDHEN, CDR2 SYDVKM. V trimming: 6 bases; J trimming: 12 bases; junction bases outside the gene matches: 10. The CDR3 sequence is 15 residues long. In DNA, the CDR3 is TGTGCCAGCAGACCACCGGGACAGGGGGTTCAACCCCTCCACTTT. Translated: CASRPPGQGVQPLHF.

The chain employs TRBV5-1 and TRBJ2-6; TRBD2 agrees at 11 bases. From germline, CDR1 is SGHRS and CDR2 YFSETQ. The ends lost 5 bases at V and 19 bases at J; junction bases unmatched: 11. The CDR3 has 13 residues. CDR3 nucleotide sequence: TGCGCCAGCAGAGTGGGACTAGCGGAAGCGCGTACTTTC. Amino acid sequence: CASRVGLAEARTF.

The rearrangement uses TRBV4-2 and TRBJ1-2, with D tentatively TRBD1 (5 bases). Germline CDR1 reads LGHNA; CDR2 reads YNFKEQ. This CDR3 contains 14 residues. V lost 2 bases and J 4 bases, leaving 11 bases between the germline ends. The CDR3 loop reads CASSQTTVSYGYTF. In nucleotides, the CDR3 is TGTGCCAGCAGCCAAACGACAGTTAGCTATGGCTACACCTTC.

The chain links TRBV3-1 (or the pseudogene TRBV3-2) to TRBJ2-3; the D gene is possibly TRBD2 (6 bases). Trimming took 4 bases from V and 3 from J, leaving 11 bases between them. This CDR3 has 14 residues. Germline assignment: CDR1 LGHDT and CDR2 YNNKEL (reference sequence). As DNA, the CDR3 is TGTGCCAGCAGCCCAGGGACTGGGACAGATACGCAGTATTTT. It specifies CASSPGTGTDTQYF.

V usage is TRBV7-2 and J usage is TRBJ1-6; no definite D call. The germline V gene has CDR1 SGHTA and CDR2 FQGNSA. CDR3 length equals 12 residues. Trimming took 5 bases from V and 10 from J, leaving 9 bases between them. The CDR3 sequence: CASSINTSPLHF. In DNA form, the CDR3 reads TGTGCCAGCAGCATCAACACCTCACCCCTCCACTTT.

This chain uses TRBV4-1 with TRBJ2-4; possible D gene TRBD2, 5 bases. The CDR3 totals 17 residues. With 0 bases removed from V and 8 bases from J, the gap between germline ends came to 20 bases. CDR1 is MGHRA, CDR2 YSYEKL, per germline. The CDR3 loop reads CASSQDPFRGLSDIQYF. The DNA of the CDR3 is TGCGCCAGCAGCCAAGACCCATTTCGAGGGCTATCGGACATTCAGTACTTC.

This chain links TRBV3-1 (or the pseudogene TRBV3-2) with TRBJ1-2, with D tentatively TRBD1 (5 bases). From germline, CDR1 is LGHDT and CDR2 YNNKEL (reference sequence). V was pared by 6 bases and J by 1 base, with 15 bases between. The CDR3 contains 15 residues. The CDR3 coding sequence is TGTGCCAGCAGTTCCACCCATCAGGGTAACTATGGCTACACCTTC. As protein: CASSSTHQGNYGYTF.

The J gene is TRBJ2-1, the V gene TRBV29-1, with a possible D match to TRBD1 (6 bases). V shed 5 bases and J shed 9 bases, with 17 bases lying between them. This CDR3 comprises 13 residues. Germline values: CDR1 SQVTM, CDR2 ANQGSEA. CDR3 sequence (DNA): TGCAGCGTTATACGACAGGAAGTGGGTGAGCAGTTCTTC. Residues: CSVIRQEVGEQFF.

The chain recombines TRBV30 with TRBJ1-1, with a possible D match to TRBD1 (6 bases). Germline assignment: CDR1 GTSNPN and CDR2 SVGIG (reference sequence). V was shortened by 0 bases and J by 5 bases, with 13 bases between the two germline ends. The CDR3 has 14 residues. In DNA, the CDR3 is TGTGCCTGGAGTGTACGAGGGGGTAGTACTGAAGCTTTCTTT. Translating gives CAWSVRGGSTEAFF.

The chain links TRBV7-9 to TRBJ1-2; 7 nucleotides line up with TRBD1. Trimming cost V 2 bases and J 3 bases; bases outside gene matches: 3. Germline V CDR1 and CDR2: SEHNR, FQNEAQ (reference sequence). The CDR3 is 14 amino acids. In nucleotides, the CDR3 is TGTGCCAGCAGCTTACTCGACAGGGACTATGGCTACACCTTC. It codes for CASSLLDRDYGYTF.

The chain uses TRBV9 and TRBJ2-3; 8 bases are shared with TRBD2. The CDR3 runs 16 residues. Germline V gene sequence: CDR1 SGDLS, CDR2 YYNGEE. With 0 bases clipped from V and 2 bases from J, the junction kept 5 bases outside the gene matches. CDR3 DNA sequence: TGTGCCAGCAGCGTAGGGGCGGGGGGCGACACAGATACGCAGTATTTT. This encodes CASSVGAGGDTDTQYF.

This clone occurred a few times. As DNA, the CDR3 is TGTGCCATCGGGGACAGGGCATGGGAAAAACTGTTTTTT. Translation gives CAIGDRAWEKLFF. The V and J genes are TRBV10-3 and TRBJ1-4; 9 bases map to TRBD1. Germline assignment: CDR1 ENHRY and CDR2 SYGVKD. V shed 8 bases and J 8 bases; nucleotides not matched to a gene: 6. This CDR3 contains 13 residues.

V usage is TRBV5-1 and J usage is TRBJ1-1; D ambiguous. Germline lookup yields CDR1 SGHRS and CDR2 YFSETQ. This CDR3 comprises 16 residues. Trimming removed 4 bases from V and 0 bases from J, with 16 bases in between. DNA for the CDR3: TGCGCCAGCAGCCCCTCTGTGGCCGGGGTGAACACTGAAGCTTTCTTT. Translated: CASSPSVAGVNTEAFF.

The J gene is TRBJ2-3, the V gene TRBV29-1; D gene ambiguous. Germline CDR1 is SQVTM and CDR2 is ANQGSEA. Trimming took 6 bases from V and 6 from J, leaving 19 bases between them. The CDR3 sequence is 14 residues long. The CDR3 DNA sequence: TGCAGCGTGGCACCCTCGATAGCCACCGATACGCAGTATTTT. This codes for CSVAPSIATDTQYF.